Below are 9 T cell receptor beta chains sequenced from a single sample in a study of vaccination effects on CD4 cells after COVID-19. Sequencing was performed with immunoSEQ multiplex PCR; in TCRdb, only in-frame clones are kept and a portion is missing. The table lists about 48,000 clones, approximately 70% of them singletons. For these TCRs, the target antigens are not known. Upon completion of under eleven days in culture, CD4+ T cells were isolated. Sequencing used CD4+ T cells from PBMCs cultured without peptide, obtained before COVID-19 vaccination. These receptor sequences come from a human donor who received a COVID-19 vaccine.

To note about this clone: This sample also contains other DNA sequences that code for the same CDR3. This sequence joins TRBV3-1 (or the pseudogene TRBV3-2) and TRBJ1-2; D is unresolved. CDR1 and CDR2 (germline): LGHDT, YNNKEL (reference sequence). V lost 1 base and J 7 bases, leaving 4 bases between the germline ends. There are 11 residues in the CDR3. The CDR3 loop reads CASSQGGGYTF. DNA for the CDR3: TGTGCCAGCAGCCAAGGGGGTGGCTACACCTTC.

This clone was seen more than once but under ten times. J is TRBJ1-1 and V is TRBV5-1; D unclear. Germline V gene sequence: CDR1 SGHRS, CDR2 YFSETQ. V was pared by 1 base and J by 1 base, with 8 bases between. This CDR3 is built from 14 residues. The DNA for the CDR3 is TGCGCCAGCAGCTTGAGGGTTGGGAACACTGAAGCTTTCTTT. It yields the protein CASSLRVGNTEAFF.

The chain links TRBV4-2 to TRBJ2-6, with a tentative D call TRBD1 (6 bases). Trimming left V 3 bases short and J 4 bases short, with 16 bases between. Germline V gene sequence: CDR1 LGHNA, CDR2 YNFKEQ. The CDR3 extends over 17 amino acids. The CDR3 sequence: CASSQMGQGYGANVLTF. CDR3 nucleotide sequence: TGTGCCAGCAGCCAGATGGGGCAGGGGTACGGGGCCAACGTCCTGACTTTC.

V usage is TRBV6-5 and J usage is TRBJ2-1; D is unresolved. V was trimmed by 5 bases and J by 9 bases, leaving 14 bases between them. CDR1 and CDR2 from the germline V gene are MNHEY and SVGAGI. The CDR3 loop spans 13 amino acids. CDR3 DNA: TGTGCCAGCAGTACCACCTCAGCAGCTGAGCAGTTCTTC. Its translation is CASSTTSAAEQFF.

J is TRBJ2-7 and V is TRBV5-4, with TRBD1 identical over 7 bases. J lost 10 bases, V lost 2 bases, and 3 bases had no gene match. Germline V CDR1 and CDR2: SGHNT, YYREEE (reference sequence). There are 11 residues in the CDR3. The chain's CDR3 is CASSFDRDQYF. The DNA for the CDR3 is TGTGCCAGCAGCTTCGACAGGGACCAGTACTTC. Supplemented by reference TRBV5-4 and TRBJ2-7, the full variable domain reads ETGVTQSPTHLIKTRGQQVTLRCSSQSGHNTVSWYQQALGQGPQFIFQYYREEENGRGNFPPRFSGLQFPNYSSELNVNALELDDSALYLCASSFDRDQYFGPGTRLTVT.

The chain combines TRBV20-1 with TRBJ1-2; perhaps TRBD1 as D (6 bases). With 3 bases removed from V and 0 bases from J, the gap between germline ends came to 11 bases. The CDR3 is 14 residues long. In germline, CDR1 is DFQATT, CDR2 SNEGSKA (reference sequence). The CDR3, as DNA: TGCAGTGCTAGTCACAGGGTGTCTAACTATGGCTACACCTTC. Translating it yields CSASHRVSNYGYTF.

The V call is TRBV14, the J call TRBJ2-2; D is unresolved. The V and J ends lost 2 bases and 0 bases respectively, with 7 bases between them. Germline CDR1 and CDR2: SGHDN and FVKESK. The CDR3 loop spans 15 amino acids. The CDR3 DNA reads TGTGCCAGCAGCCAACGACGGACGAACACCGGGGAGCTGTTTTTT. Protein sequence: CASSQRRTNTGELFF.

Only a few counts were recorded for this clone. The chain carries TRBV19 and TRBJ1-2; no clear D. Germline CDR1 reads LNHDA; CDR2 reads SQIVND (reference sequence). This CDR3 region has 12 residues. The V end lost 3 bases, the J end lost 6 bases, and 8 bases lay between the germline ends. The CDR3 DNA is TGTGCCAGTAGTATCGAAGGGCATGGCTACACCTTC. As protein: CASSIEGHGYTF.

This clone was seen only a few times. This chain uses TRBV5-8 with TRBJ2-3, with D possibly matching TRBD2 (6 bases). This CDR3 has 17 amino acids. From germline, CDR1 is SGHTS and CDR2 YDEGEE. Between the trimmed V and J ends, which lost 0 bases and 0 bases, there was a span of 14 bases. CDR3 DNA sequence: TGTGCCAGCAGCTTGGGGACTACAACCACTAGCACAGATACGCAGTATTTT. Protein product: CASSLGTTTTSTDTQYF.